The rows below give T cell receptor beta chains drawn from one sample of a study of T cell repertoires in cytomegalovirus infection. The antigens for these receptors are not known. MiXCR, run by TCRdb on the reads, gives a single entry per CDR3 protein. This table holds 650,000 to 850,000 distinct CDR3 sequences, 25% to 30% found once. Sequenced material: cultured CD8+ T cells from PBMCs, taken from culture after CMV antigen stimulation. These receptors all come from a human donor in good health (CMV status not recorded). Some clones in this sample may be carry-over from other donors' samples. Both conserved end residues are part of each CDR3. The order of the fields is clone size, J gene, D gene, V gene, CDR3 protein. A D gene is named only where the DNA matches it firmly. Clone size is given for some rows only: seen once, a few or many times, or a class if the clone is expanded.

clone_size: few; j_call: TRBJ2-1; d_call: NA; v_call: TRBV6-1; cdr3_aa: CASSEGPRGSYNEQFF
clone_size: NA; j_call: TRBJ1-6; d_call: NA; v_call: TRBV7-6; cdr3_aa: CASSQGMIGLWNSPLHF
clone_size: NA; j_call: TRBJ1-2; d_call: TRBD1; v_call: TRBV27; cdr3_aa: CASAGTGVRGYTF
clone_size: NA; j_call: TRBJ2-2; d_call: NA; v_call: TRBV27; cdr3_aa: CASSVSLGELFF
clone_size: few; j_call: TRBJ2-3; d_call: TRBD1; v_call: TRBV4-1; cdr3_aa: CASSRSGGEGTDTQYF
clone_size: many; j_call: TRBJ2-7; d_call: NA; v_call: TRBV7-8; cdr3_aa: CASSGGTSSYEQYF
clone_size: NA; j_call: TRBJ2-1; d_call: NA; v_call: TRBV5-5; cdr3_aa: CASSLERTPEQFF
clone_size: few; j_call: TRBJ1-1; d_call: TRBD1; v_call: TRBV11-2; cdr3_aa: CASRTRHRGPQNTEAFF
clone_size: few; j_call: TRBJ1-1; d_call: NA; v_call: TRBV2; cdr3_aa: CASSEGETAPGWRPNTEAFF
clone_size: few; j_call: TRBJ2-3; d_call: TRBD1; v_call: TRBV6-2/TRBV6-3; cdr3_aa: CASSYRGPGRQDTQYF
clone_size: many; j_call: TRBJ2-7; d_call: TRBD1; v_call: TRBV7-8; cdr3_aa: CASSFSGQGRPEQYF
clone_size: NA; j_call: TRBJ2-3; d_call: TRBD2; v_call: TRBV10-3; cdr3_aa: CAISELPSGVGTDTQYF
clone_size: NA; j_call: TRBJ1-1; d_call: NA; v_call: TRBV27; cdr3_aa: CASSFGAVNTEAFF
clone_size: NA; j_call: TRBJ2-1; d_call: TRBD2; v_call: TRBV5-8; cdr3_aa: CASSLAGGLLGGSYNEQFF
clone_size: NA; j_call: TRBJ2-1; d_call: TRBD2; v_call: TRBV7-8; cdr3_aa: CASSLLAGGAREQFF
clone_size: NA; j_call: TRBJ2-1; d_call: TRBD1; v_call: TRBV27; cdr3_aa: CASSQNRGYHEQFF
clone_size: NA; j_call: TRBJ2-7; d_call: TRBD2; v_call: TRBV27; cdr3_aa: CASSSLAGGSSYEQYF
clone_size: NA; j_call: TRBJ2-7; d_call: NA; v_call: TRBV14; cdr3_aa: CASSQVGGSEQYF
clone_size: few; j_call: TRBJ1-2; d_call: NA; v_call: TRBV19; cdr3_aa: CASSLEEFRYGYTF
clone_size: few; j_call: TRBJ1-2; d_call: NA; v_call: TRBV4-1; cdr3_aa: CASSQVRPSHGGYTF
clone_size: NA; j_call: TRBJ1-2; d_call: NA; v_call: TRBV29-1; cdr3_aa: CSVAPGANYGYTF
clone_size: few; j_call: TRBJ2-3; d_call: NA; v_call: TRBV7-9; cdr3_aa: CASSFQRSPRSTDTQYF
clone_size: few; j_call: TRBJ1-1; d_call: NA; v_call: TRBV28; cdr3_aa: CASSPLDSVNTEAFF
clone_size: many; j_call: TRBJ2-2; d_call: TRBD1; v_call: TRBV6-2/TRBV6-3; cdr3_aa: CASSPRTTGRRTGELFF
clone_size: few; j_call: TRBJ2-5; d_call: TRBD2; v_call: TRBV6-2/TRBV6-3; cdr3_aa: CASGERGAVDQYF
clone_size: few; j_call: TRBJ2-3; d_call: TRBD2; v_call: TRBV27; cdr3_aa: CASSFLGGGTDTQYF
clone_size: NA; j_call: TRBJ2-3; d_call: NA; v_call: TRBV19; cdr3_aa: CASSTRKSTDTQYF
clone_size: few; j_call: TRBJ1-6; d_call: TRBD1; v_call: TRBV10-3; cdr3_aa: CAISEWDRGLTSPLHF
clone_size: few; j_call: TRBJ1-5; d_call: NA; v_call: TRBV4-1; cdr3_aa: CASSQDFNQPQHF
clone_size: NA; j_call: TRBJ1-6; d_call: NA; v_call: TRBV7-2; cdr3_aa: CASSPRDLFYNSPLHF
clone_size: NA; j_call: TRBJ1-1; d_call: TRBD1; v_call: TRBV27; cdr3_aa: CASIGTGGTEAFF
clone_size: NA; j_call: TRBJ2-3; d_call: TRBD2; v_call: TRBV4-1; cdr3_aa: CASSQDMAGGRRADTQYF
clone_size: many; j_call: TRBJ1-1; d_call: NA; v_call: TRBV7-9; cdr3_aa: CASSWGAGAGTEAFF
clone_size: NA; j_call: TRBJ2-7; d_call: NA; v_call: TRBV27; cdr3_aa: CASSLASVDEQYF
clone_size: few; j_call: TRBJ2-1; d_call: NA; v_call: TRBV19; cdr3_aa: CASSIEGFGLGHNEQFF
clone_size: NA; j_call: TRBJ2-7; d_call: NA; v_call: TRBV27; cdr3_aa: CASTLGGGAGEQYF
clone_size: few; j_call: TRBJ2-1; d_call: NA; v_call: TRBV7-3; cdr3_aa: CASSLEDTNNEQFF
clone_size: NA; j_call: TRBJ2-2; d_call: NA; v_call: TRBV4-1; cdr3_aa: CASSPSMTFPGELFF
clone_size: NA; j_call: TRBJ2-1; d_call: NA; v_call: TRBV19; cdr3_aa: CASSKDPIYNEQFF
clone_size: NA; j_call: TRBJ1-5; d_call: NA; v_call: TRBV2; cdr3_aa: CASSEKGYSNQPQHF
clone_size: many; j_call: TRBJ2-3; d_call: TRBD2; v_call: TRBV7-2; cdr3_aa: CASSFWGGADTQYF
clone_size: few; j_call: TRBJ1-5; d_call: NA; v_call: TRBV28; cdr3_aa: CASSTDRRNQPQHF
clone_size: NA; j_call: TRBJ2-5; d_call: TRBD2; v_call: TRBV6-6; cdr3_aa: CASSYGSGGGYQETQYF
clone_size: NA; j_call: TRBJ2-5; d_call: NA; v_call: TRBV6-2/TRBV6-3; cdr3_aa: CASSYGASLETQYF
clone_size: few; j_call: TRBJ2-1; d_call: NA; v_call: TRBV27; cdr3_aa: CASSLIRVLQNEQFF
clone_size: many; j_call: TRBJ2-3; d_call: NA; v_call: TRBV12-3/TRBV12-4; cdr3_aa: CASSLGVPPDTQYF
clone_size: many; j_call: TRBJ2-7; d_call: NA; v_call: TRBV7-9; cdr3_aa: CASSSAGQGIYEQYF
clone_size: NA; j_call: TRBJ1-6; d_call: TRBD1; v_call: TRBV19; cdr3_aa: CASTDRENSPLHF
clone_size: many; j_call: TRBJ2-1; d_call: TRBD2; v_call: TRBV6-2/TRBV6-3; cdr3_aa: CASSRGVGLADNEQFF
clone_size: NA; j_call: TRBJ2-6; d_call: NA; v_call: TRBV7-9; cdr3_aa: CASSSPGHLSGANVLTF
clone_size: many; j_call: TRBJ2-3; d_call: NA; v_call: TRBV7-2; cdr3_aa: CASSSEGDLTDTQYF
clone_size: few; j_call: TRBJ1-4; d_call: NA; v_call: TRBV5-1; cdr3_aa: CASSLWDSTNEKLFF
clone_size: NA; j_call: TRBJ2-5; d_call: NA; v_call: TRBV19; cdr3_aa: CASSDTDGGETQYF
clone_size: NA; j_call: TRBJ1-2; d_call: TRBD1; v_call: TRBV7-8; cdr3_aa: CASSSQDRVGDGYTF
clone_size: NA; j_call: TRBJ2-7; d_call: TRBD1; v_call: TRBV7-4; cdr3_aa: CASSSTGQGPYEQYF
clone_size: NA; j_call: TRBJ2-3; d_call: TRBD1; v_call: TRBV12-3/TRBV12-4; cdr3_aa: CASSQPGQWVVGTDTQYF
clone_size: many; j_call: TRBJ2-3; d_call: NA; v_call: TRBV7-6; cdr3_aa: CASSLVIGADTQYF
clone_size: NA; j_call: TRBJ1-1; d_call: NA; v_call: TRBV19; cdr3_aa: CASSMVWGNTEAFF
clone_size: few; j_call: TRBJ1-5; d_call: TRBD1; v_call: TRBV4-3; cdr3_aa: CASSPTQGVEQPQHF